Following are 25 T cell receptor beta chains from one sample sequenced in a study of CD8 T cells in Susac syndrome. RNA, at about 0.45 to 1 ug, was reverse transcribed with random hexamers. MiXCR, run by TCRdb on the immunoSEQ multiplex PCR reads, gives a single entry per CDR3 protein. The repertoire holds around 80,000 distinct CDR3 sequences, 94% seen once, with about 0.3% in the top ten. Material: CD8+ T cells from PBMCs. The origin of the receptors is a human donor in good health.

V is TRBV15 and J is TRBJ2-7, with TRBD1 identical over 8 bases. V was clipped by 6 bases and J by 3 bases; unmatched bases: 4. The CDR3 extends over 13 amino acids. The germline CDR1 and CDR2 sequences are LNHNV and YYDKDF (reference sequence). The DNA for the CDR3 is TGTGCCACCAGTCCGGACAGGGACTACGAGCAGTACTTC. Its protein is CATSPDRDYEQYF.

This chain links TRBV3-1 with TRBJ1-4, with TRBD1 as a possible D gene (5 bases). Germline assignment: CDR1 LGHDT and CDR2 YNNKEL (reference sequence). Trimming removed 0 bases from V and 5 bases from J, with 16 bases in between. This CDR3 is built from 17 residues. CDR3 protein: CASSQERGGGLNEKLFF. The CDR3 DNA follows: TGTGCCAGCAGCCAAGAGCGGGGTGGGGGATTAAATGAAAAACTGTTTTTT.

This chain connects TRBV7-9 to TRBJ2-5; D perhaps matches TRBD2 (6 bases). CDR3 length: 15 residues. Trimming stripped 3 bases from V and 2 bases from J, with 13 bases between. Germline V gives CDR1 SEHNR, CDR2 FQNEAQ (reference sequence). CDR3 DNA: TGTGCCAGCAGCTTCCGTACCGGGGGACAAGAGACCCAGTACTTC. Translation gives CASSFRTGGQETQYF.

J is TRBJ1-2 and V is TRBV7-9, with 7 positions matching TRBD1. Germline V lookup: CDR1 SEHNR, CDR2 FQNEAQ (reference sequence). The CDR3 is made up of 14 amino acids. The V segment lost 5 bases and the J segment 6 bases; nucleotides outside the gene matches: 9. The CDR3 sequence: CASSPRRGQDGYTF. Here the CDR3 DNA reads TGTGCCAGCAGCCCGAGGAGGGGGCAAGATGGCTACACCTTC.

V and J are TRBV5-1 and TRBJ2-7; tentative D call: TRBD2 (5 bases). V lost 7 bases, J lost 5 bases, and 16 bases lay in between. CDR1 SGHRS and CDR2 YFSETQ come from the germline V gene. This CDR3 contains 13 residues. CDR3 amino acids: CASSVGGDDEQYF. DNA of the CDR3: TGCGCCAGCTCGGTAGGAGGCGACGACGAGCAGTACTTC.

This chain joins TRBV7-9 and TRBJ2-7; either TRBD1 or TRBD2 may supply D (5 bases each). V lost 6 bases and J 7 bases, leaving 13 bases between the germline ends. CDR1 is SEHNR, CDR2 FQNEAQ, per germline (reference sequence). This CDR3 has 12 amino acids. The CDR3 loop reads CASSSGPGEQYF. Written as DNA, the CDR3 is TGTGCCAGCAGTTCGGGACCGGGGGAGCAGTACTTC.

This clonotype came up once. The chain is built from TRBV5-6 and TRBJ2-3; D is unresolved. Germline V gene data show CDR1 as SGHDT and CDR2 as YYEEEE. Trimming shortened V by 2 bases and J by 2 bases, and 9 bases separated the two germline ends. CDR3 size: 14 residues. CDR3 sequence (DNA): TGTGCCAGCAGCTTTGGCGGAAACACAGATACGCAGTATTTT. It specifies CASSFGGNTDTQYF. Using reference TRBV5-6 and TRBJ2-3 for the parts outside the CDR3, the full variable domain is DAGVTQSPTHLIKTRGQQVTLRCSPKSGHDTVSWYQQALGQGPQFIFQYYEEEERQRGNFPDRFSGHQFPNYSSELNVNALLLGDSALYLCASSFGGNTDTQYFGPGTRLTVL.

For the CDR3, the DNA is TGTGCGGTTGGGCGGGTGATTAATGAAAAACTGTTTTTT. Protein product: CAVGRVINEKLFF. The chain joins TRBV7-7 to TRBJ1-4; D is ambiguous. The length of the CDR3 is 13 residues. The V gene's germline CDR1 is SSHAT and CDR2 FNYEAQ (reference sequence).

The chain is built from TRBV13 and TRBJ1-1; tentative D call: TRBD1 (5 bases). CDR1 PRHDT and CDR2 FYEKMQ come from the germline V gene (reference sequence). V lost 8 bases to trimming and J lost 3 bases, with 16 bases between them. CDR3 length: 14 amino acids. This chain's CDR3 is CASGSGEGYTEAFF. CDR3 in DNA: TGTGCCAGCGGTAGTGGGGAGGGGTACACTGAAGCTTTCTTT. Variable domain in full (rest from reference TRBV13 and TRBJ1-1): AAGVIQSPRHLIKEKRETATLKCYPIPRHDTVYWYQQGPGQDPQFLISFYEKMQSDKGSIPDRFSAQQFSDYHSELNMSSLELGDSALYFCASGSGEGYTEAFFGQGTRLTVV.

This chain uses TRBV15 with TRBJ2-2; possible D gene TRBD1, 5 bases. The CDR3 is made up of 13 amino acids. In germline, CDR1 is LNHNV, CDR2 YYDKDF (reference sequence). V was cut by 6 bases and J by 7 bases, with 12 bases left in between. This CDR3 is CATSATGFGELFF. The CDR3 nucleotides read TGTGCCACCAGTGCCACAGGTTTCGGGGAGCTGTTTTTT.

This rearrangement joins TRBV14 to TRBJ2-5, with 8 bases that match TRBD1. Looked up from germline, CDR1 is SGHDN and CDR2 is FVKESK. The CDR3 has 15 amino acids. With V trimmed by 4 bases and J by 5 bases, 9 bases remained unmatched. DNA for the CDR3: TGTGCCAGCAGCCCTAACAGGGGGTCCCTGGAGACCCAGTACTTC. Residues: CASSPNRGSLETQYF.

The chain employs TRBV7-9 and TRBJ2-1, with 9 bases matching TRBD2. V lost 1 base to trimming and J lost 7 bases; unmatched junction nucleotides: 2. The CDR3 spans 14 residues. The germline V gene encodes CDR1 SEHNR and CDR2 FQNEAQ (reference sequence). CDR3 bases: TGTGCCAGCAGCTTAGTTCTAGCGGGGAATGAGCAGTTCTTC. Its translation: CASSLVLAGNEQFF.

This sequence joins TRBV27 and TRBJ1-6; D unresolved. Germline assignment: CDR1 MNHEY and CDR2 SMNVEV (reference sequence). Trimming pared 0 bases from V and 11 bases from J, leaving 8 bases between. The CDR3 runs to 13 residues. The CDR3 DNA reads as TGTGCCAGCAGTTTATCTGGCGGAGCACCCCTCCACTTT. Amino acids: CASSLSGGAPLHF.

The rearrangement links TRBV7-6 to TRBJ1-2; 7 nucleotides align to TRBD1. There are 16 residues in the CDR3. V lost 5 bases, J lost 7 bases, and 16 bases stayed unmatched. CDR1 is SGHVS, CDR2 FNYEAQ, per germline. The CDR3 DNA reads TGTGCCAGCAGCCCATTCGAATTACAGGGGTCGGGTGGCTACACCTTC. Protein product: CASSPFELQGSGGYTF.

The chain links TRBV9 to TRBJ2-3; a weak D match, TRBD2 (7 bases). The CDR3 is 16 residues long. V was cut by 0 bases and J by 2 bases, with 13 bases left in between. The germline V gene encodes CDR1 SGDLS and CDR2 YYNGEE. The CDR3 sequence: CASSVAGGGATDTQYF. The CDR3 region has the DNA TGTGCCAGCAGCGTAGCAGGAGGGGGGGCCACAGATACGCAGTATTTT.

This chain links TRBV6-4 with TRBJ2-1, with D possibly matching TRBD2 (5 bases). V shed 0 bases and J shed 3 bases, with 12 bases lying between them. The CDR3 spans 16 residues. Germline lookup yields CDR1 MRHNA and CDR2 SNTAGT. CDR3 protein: CASSDSEDGGYNEQFF. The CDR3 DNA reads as TGTGCCAGCAGTGACTCGGAGGATGGAGGCTACAATGAGCAGTTCTTC.

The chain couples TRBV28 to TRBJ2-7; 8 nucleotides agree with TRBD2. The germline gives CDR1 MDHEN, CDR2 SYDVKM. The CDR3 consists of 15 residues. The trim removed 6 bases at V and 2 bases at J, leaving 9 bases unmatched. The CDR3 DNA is TGTGCCAGCAGAGAGTCAGCGGGAGCCACCTACGAGCAGTACGTC. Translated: CASRESAGATYEQYV.

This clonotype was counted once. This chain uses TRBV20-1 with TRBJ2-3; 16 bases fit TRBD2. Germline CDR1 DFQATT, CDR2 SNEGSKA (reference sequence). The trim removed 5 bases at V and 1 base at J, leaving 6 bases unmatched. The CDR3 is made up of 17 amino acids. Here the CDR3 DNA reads TGCAGTGCTCACGGGACTAGCGGGAGGGAGGGCACAGATACGCAGTATTTT. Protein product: CSAHGTSGREGTDTQYF.

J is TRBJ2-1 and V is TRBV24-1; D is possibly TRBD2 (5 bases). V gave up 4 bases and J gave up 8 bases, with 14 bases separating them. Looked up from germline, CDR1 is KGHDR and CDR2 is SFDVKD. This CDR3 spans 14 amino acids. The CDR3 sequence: CATSESGLLDEQFF. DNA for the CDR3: TGTGCCACCAGTGAAAGCGGCCTACTCGATGAGCAGTTCTTC.

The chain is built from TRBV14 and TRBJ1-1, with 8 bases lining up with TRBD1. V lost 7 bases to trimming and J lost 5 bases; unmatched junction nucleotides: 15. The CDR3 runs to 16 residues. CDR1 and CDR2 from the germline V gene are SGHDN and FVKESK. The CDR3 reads CASTTRDRPRGTEAFF. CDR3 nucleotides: TGTGCCAGCACCACCCGGGACAGGCCCCGAGGGACTGAAGCTTTCTTT.

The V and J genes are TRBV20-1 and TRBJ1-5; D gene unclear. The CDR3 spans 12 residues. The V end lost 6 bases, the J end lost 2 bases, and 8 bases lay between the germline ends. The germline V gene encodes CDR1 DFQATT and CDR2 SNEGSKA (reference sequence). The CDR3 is CSATSGNQPQHF. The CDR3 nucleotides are TGCAGTGCCACATCCGGCAATCAGCCCCAGCATTTT.

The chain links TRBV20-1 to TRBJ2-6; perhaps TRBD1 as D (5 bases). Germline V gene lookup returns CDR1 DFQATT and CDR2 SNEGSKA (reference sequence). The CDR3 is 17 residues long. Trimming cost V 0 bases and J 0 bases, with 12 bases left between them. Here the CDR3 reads CSARELGVNSGANVLTF. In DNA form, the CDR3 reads TGCAGTGCTAGAGAGTTAGGGGTGAACTCTGGGGCCAACGTCCTGACTTTC.

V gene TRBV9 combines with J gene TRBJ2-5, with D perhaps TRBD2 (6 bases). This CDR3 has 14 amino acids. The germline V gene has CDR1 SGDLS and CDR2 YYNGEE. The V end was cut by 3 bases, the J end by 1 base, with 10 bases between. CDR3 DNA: TGTGCCAGCAGCGATAGCGGATTCCAAGAGACCCAGTACTTC. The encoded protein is CASSDSGFQETQYF.

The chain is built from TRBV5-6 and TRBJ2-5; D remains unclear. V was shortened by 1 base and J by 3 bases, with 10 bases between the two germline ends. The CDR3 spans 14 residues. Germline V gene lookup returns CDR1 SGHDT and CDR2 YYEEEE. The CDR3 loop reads CASSLPSAKETQYF. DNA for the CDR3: TGTGCCAGCAGCTTGCCGAGCGCCAAAGAGACCCAGTACTTC. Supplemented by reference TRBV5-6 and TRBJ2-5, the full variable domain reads DAGVTQSPTHLIKTRGQQVTLRCSPKSGHDTVSWYQQALGQGPQFIFQYYEEEERQRGNFPDRFSGHQFPNYSSELNVNALLLGDSALYLCASSLPSAKETQYFGPGTRLLVL.

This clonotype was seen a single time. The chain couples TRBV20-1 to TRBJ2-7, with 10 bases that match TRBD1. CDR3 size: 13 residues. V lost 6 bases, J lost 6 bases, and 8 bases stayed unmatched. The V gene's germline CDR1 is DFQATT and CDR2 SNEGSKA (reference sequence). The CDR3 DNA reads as TGCAGTGCGCGACAGGGGGCAACATTCGAGCAGTACTTC. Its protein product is CSARQGATFEQYF.